This T cell receptor beta chain was identified in a study of blood T cells in healthy people across ages. Study-wide context: About one barcoded beta molecule was captured per two T cells (by template switching).

General study points: Long-lived and aged donors differed, with more naive CD4+ cells and higher diversity in the long-lived. The unknown donor CMV status may have confounded expanded clonotype changes.

Points on this clonotype: No antigen is known for it.

This CDR3 has 14 residues. V shed 3 bases and J shed 3 bases, with 11 bases lying between them. Germline V gene sequence: CDR1 MNHEY, CDR2 SMNVEV (reference sequence). A J-beta primer mix and a sample-barcoded 5' primer were used in a second PCR of about 6 to 12 cycles. TCRdb ran MiXCR on the 5' RACE reads and lists one entry per CDR3 protein. The table shows over 1,300,000 distinct CDR3 sequences, with roughly 60% occurring only once. This rearrangement joins TRBV27 to TRBJ1-1; no reliable D call. This receptor was identified in a man between 18 and 29 years old in good health. The specimen sequenced was blood. CDR3 residues: CASSFRASYTEAFF. The DNA for the CDR3 is TGTGCCAGCAGTTTTCGAGCCTCCTACACTGAAGCTTTCTTT.